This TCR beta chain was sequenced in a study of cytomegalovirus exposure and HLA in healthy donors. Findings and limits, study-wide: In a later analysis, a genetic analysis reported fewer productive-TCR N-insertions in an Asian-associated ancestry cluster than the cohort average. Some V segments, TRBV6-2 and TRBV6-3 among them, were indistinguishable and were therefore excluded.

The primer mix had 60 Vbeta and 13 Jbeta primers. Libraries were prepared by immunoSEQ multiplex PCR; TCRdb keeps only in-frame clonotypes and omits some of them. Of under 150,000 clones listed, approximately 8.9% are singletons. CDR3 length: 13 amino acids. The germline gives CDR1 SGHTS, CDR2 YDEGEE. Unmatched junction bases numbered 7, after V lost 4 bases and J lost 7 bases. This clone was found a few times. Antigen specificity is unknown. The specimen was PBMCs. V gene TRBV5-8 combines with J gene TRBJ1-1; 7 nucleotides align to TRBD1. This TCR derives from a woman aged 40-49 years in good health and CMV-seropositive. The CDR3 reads CASSPGQVGEAFF. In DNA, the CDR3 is TGTGCCAGCAGCCCTGGACAGGTGGGTGAAGCTTTCTTT.